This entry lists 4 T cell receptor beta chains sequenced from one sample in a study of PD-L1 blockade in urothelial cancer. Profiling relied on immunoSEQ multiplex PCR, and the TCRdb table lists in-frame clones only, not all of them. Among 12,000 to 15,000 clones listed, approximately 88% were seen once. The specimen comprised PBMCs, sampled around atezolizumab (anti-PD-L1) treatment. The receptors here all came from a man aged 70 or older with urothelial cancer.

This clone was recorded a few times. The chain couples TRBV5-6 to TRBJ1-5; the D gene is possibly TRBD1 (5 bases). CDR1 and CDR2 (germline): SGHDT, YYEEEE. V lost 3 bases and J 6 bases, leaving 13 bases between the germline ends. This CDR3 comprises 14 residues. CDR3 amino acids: CASSSGISGQPQHF. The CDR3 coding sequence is TGTGCCAGCAGCTCAGGGATATCGGGTCAGCCCCAGCATTTT.

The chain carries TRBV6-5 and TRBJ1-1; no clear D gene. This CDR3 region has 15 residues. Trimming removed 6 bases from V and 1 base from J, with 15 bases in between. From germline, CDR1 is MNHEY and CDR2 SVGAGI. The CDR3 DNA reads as TGTGCCAGCAGACGGACTCGTGTAGCGAACACTGAAGCTTTCTTT. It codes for CASRRTRVANTEAFF.

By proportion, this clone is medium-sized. In nucleotides, the CDR3 is TGTGCCAGCAGTGACTCGAGCGGGGGCACAGATACGCAGTATTTT. Amino acids: CASSDSSGGTDTQYF. This rearrangement joins TRBV6-4 to TRBJ2-3, with 7 bases matching TRBD2. Germline loops: CDR1 MRHNA, CDR2 SNTAGT. This CDR3 comprises 15 residues. V lost 0 bases, J lost 1 base, and 1 base stayed unmatched.

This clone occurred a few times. DNA of the CDR3: TGTGCCATCAGTGACCCCGGACAGGGGAGGACTGAAGCTTTCTTT. Translated: CAISDPGQGRTEAFF. The chain joins TRBV10-3 to TRBJ1-1; 9 bases match TRBD1. CDR1 and CDR2 from the germline V gene are ENHRY and SYGVKD. After removal of 3 bases from V and 5 bases from J, the junction contained 7 bases not matched to a gene. The CDR3 runs 15 residues.